The clone carrying this T cell receptor beta chain was detected many times. Its antigen is still unknown. The data derive from a study of CD8 T cells in ankylosing spondylitis. Whole-study findings and limits: CD8+ disease-linked clones were present at relatively low frequencies in blood. Clones tied to disease were said to be significantly enriched in matched ankylosing spondylitis synovial fluid.

Quantitative 5'-RACE with molecular barcodes was used to make the TCR beta libraries. TCRdb re-called the 5' RACE reads with MiXCR, one entry per CDR3 protein. The data hold roughly 230,000 distinct CDR3 sequences, with 8.2% observed a single time. The clonotype comes from a female donor with ankylosing spondylitis or in good health (not recorded which). The sequenced material came from blood, either unsorted or a sorted T cell fraction (not recorded which).

CDR3 protein: CSASFGALSGYTF. In DNA, the CDR3 is TGCAGTGCTAGTTTCGGGGCATTGAGTGGCTACACCTTC. V is TRBV20-1 and J is TRBJ1-2; perhaps TRBD1 as D (5 bases). The ends were cut back, 3 bases at V and 7 bases at J, with 15 bases in the middle. Germline values: CDR1 DFQATT, CDR2 SNEGSKA (reference sequence). The CDR3 extends over 13 amino acids.